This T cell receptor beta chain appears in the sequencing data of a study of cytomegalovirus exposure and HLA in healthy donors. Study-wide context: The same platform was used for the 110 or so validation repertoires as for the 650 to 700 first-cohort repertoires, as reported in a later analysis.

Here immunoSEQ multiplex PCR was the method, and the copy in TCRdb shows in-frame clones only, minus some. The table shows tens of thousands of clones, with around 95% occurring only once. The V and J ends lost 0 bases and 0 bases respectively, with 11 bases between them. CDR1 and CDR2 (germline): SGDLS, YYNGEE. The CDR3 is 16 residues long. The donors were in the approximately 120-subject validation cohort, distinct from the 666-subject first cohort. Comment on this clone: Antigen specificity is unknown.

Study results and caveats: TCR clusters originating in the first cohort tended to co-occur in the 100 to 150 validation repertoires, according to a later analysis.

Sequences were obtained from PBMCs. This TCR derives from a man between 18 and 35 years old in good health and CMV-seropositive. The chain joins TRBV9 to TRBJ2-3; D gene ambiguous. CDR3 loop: CASSVGAMTSTDTQYF. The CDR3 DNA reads TGTGCCAGCAGCGTAGGCGCGATGACAAGCACAGATACGCAGTATTTT.